A selection of T cell receptor beta chains follows, all from one sample in a study of blood T cells in healthy people across ages. One entry per CDR3 protein results from TCRdb running MiXCR on the 5' RACE reads. The sample records 850,000 or so distinct CDR3 sequences, 25% to 35% being singletons. The source material was blood. The source of these receptors is a woman older than 75 in good health. CDR3s include the opening cysteine and the closing phenylalanine or tryptophan. D genes are given only for firm matches. The size entry is marked missing in some rows and otherwise reads once, few, many or a size class.

clone_size: many; j_call: TRBJ1-2; v_call: TRBV29-1; d_call: .; cdr3_aa: CSDRDGVRRYGYTF; cdr3_nt: TGCAGCGACCGAGACGGGGTCCGGAGATATGGCTACACCTTC
clone_size: .; j_call: TRBJ2-7; v_call: TRBV11-2; d_call: TRBD1; cdr3_aa: CASSQAGGTEQYF; cdr3_nt: TGTGCCAGCAGCCAGGCAGGGGGCACCGAGCAGTACTTC
clone_size: .; j_call: TRBJ2-1; v_call: TRBV6-2/TRBV6-3; d_call: TRBD2; cdr3_aa: CAGRRGTYDEQFF; cdr3_nt: TGTGCCGGCAGGCGGGGGACGTACGATGAGCAGTTCTTC
clone_size: .; j_call: TRBJ1-2; v_call: TRBV6-5; d_call: .; cdr3_aa: CASASPGAAVYGYTF; cdr3_nt: TGTGCCAGCGCCAGCCCAGGGGCCGCGGTCTATGGCTACACCTTC
clone_size: .; j_call: TRBJ2-2; v_call: TRBV29-1; d_call: .; cdr3_aa: CSVLRENGELFF; cdr3_nt: TGCAGCGTTTTAAGGGAGAACGGGGAGCTGTTTTTT
clone_size: many; j_call: TRBJ1-6; v_call: TRBV6-6; d_call: .; cdr3_aa: CASSDSNSPLHF; cdr3_nt: TGTGCCAGCAGTGATTCGAATTCACCCCTCCACTTT
clone_size: .; j_call: TRBJ1-2; v_call: TRBV7-3; d_call: .; cdr3_aa: CASSFNGAYGYTF; cdr3_nt: TGTGCCAGCAGCTTTAACGGGGCATATGGCTACACCTTC
clone_size: many; j_call: TRBJ2-5; v_call: TRBV5-5; d_call: TRBD2; cdr3_aa: CASSSPLGGKAQETQYF; cdr3_nt: TGTGCCAGCAGCTCTCCTCTCGGGGGGAAGGCTCAAGAGACCCAGTACTTC
clone_size: many; j_call: TRBJ2-1; v_call: TRBV7-9; d_call: .; cdr3_aa: CASSQGGGRYNEQFF; cdr3_nt: TGTGCCAGCAGTCAAGGGGGGGGTAGGTACAATGAGCAGTTCTTC
clone_size: many; j_call: TRBJ2-3; v_call: TRBV5-1; d_call: .; cdr3_aa: CASSLAPITDTQYF; cdr3_nt: TGCGCCAGCAGCTTGGCACCGATCACAGATACGCAGTATTTT
clone_size: .; j_call: TRBJ1-2; v_call: TRBV18; d_call: .; cdr3_aa: CASSPEYRNGYTF; cdr3_nt: TGTGCCAGCTCACCCGAGTACAGAAATGGCTACACCTTC
clone_size: .; j_call: TRBJ1-6; v_call: TRBV3-1; d_call: .; cdr3_aa: CASSQEGQLLNSPLHF; cdr3_nt: TGTGCCAGCAGCCAAGAAGGACAGCTACTTAATTCACCCCTCCACTTT
clone_size: many; j_call: TRBJ2-3; v_call: TRBV6-1; d_call: .; cdr3_aa: CATPRDGTDTQYF; cdr3_nt: TGTGCCACCCCCCGCGATGGCACAGATACGCAGTATTTT
clone_size: many; j_call: TRBJ2-7; v_call: TRBV7-2; d_call: TRBD2; cdr3_aa: CASSFRPSGGFYEQYF; cdr3_nt: TGTGCCAGCAGCTTCCGACCTAGCGGGGGTTTTTACGAGCAGTACTTC
clone_size: many; j_call: TRBJ1-5; v_call: TRBV20-1; d_call: TRBD1; cdr3_aa: CSASSGQDHQPQHF; cdr3_nt: TGCAGTGCTAGTTCGGGACAGGACCATCAGCCCCAGCATTTT